There are a few counts of the clone carrying this TCR beta chain. This sample was included in a study of radiation and T cells in renal cell carcinoma. The protocol was immunoSEQ multiplex PCR, while the TCRdb copy is restricted to in-frame clones and leaves out a portion. This sample has some 120,000 clones, with 65% to 85% found just once. The CDR3 contains 12 residues. Germline lookup yields CDR1 SNHLY and CDR2 FYNNEI. V lost 4 bases and J 4 bases, leaving 5 bases between the germline ends. The time point was: blood 2 weeks post-SBRT. Treatment of the sample: 15 Gy SBRT to primary tumor, nephrectomy 4 weeks later.

The source is a man in his forties or fifties with renal cell carcinoma. The sample was blood, taken from a patient whose treatment included radiotherapy and nephrectomy. The J gene is TRBJ1-5, the V gene TRBV2; D not certain. CDR3 loop: CASSGKNQPQHF. CDR3 in DNA: TGTGCCAGCAGTGGAAAGAATCAGCCCCAGCATTTT. Supplemented by reference TRBV2 and TRBJ1-5, the full variable domain reads EPEVTQTPSHQVTQMGQEVILRCVPISNHLYFYWYRQILGQKVEFLVSFYNNEISEKSEIFDDQFSVERPDGSNFTLKIRSTKLEDSAMYFCASSGKNQPQHFGDGTRLSIL.